This T cell receptor beta chain was sequenced in a study of OX40 agonist ivuxolimab in advanced cancers. Trimming took 4 bases from V and 2 from J; bases not matched to a gene: 7. From germline, CDR1 is SGHNT and CDR2 YYREEE (reference sequence). This CDR3 contains 16 residues. Method: immunoSEQ multiplex PCR; TCRdb's copy keeps in-frame clones and lacks some. This table holds 45,000 or so clones, roughly 86% found once. This receptor was taken from an adult with an advanced solid tumor such as melanoma, head and neck, liver or kidney cancer. The sample here was CD4+ or CD8+ T cells sorted from blood, taken in a trial of the OX40 agonist ivuxolimab. The chain carries TRBV5-4 and TRBJ2-1; 9 positions agree with TRBD2. The CDR3 here is CASSALAGSAYNEQFF. DNA for the CDR3: TGTGCCAGCAGCGCGCTAGCGGGATCCGCCTACAATGAGCAGTTCTTC.